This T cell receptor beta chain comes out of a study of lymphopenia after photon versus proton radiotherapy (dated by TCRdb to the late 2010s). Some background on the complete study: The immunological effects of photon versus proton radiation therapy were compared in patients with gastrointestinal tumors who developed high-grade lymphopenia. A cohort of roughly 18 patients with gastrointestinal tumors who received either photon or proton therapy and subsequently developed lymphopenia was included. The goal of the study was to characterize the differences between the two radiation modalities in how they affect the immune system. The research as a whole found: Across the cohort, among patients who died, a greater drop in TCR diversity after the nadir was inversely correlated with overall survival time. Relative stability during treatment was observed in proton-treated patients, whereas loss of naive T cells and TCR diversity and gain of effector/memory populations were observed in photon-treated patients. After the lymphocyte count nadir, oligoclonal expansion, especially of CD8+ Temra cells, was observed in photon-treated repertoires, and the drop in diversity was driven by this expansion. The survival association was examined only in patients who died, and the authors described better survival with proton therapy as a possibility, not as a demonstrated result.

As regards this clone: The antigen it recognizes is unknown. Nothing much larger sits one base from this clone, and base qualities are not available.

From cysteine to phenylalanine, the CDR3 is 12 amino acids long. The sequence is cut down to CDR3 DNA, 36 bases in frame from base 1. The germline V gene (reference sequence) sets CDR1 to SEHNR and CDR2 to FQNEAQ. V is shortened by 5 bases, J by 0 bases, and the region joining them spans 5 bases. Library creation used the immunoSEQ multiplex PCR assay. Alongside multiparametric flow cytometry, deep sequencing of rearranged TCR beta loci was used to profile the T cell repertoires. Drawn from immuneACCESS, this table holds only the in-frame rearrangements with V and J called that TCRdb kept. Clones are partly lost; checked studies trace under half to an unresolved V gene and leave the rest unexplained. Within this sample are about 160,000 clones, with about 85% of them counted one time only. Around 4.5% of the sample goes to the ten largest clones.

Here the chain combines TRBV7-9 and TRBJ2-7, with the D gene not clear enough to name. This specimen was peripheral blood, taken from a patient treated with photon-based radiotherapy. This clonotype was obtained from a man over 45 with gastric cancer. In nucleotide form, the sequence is TGTGCCAGCAGCCCGGTCTCCTACGAGCAGTACTTC. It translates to CASSPVSYEQYF. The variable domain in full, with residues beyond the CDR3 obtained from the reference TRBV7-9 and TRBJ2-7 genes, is DTGVSQNPRHKITKRGQNVTFRCDPISEHNRLYWYRQTLGQGPEFLTYFQNEAQLEKSRLLSDRFSAERPKGSFSTLEIQRTEQGDSAMYLCASSPVSYEQYFGPGTRLTVT.